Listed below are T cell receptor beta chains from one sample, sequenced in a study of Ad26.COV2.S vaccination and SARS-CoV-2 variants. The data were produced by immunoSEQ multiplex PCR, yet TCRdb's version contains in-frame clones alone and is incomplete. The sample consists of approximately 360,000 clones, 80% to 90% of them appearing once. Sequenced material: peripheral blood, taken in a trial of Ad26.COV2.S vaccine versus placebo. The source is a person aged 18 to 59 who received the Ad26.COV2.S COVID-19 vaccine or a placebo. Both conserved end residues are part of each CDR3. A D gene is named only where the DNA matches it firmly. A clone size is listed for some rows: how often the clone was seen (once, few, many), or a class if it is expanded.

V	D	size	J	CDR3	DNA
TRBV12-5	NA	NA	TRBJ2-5	CASGLSRYQETQYF	TGTGCTAGTGGTTTGTCCAGGTACCAAGAGACCCAGTACTTC
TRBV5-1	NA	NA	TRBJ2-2	CASSFNTGELFF	TGCGCCAGCAGCTTCAACACCGGGGAGCTGTTTTTT
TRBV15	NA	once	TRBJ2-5	CATSRDKVVGVEETQYF	TGTGCCACCAGCAGAGATAAGGTAGTCGGAGTAGAAGAGACCCAGTACTTC
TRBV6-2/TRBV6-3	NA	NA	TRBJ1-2	CASSTTGTHGYTF	TGTGCCAGCAGTACCACAGGGACCCATGGCTACACCTTC
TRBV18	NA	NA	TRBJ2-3	CASSRTGSRSRDTQYF	TGTGCCAGCTCACGTACCGGGTCCCGCTCGCGAGATACGCAGTATTTT
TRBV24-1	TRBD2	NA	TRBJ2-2	CATSDPLAGNTGELFF	TGTGCCACCAGTGACCCACTAGCGGGAAACACCGGGGAGCTGTTTTTT
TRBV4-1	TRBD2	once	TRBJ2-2	CASSPFSGGRRAGELFF	TGCGCCAGCAGCCCCTTCTCCGGGGGGAGGCGCGCCGGGGAGCTGTTTTTT
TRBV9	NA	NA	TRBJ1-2	CASSPQSAGYTF	TGTGCCAGCAGCCCACAATCCGCTGGCTACACCTTC
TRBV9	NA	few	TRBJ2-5	CASSGTVAQETQYF	TGTGCCAGCAGCGGGACAGTGGCACAAGAGACCCAGTACTTC
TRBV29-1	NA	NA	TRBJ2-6	CSVVPPSSGANVLTF	TGCAGCGTTGTTCCCCCCAGCTCTGGGGCCAACGTCCTGACTTTC
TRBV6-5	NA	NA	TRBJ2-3	CASSYGGRNTDTQYF	TGTGCCAGCAGTTACGGGGGGCGAAACACAGATACGCAGTATTTT
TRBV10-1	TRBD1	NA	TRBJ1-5	CASSVVGTENQPQHF	TGCGCCAGCAGTGTCGTAGGGACAGAGAATCAGCCCCAGCATTTT
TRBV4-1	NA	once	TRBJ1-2	CASSQGRSQGDYGYTF	TGCGCCAGCAGCCAAGGTCGGTCTCAGGGTGATTATGGCTACACCTTC
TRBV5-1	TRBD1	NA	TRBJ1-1	CASSLALFQTGVNTEAFF	TGCGCCAGCAGCTTGGCCCTATTCCAGACAGGGGTGAACACTGAAGCTTTCTTT
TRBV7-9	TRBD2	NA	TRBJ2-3	CASSPFRAGGTDTQYF	TGTGCCAGCAGCCCGTTCAGGGCGGGAGGAACAGATACGCAGTATTTT
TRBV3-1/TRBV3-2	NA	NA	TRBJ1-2	CASSQSGRYTF	TGTGCCAGCAGCCAAAGCGGGAGATACACCTTC
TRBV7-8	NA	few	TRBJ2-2	CASSSGSSVSTGKLFF	TGTGCCAGCAGCTCCGGGAGCTCCGTCTCCACCGGGAAGCTGTTTTTT
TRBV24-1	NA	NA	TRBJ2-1	CATSGDPSYNEQFF	TGTGCCACCAGTGGGGACCCCTCCTACAATGAGCAGTTCTTC
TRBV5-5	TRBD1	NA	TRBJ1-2	CASSPSQGRLGYTF	TGTGCCAGCAGCCCCTCACAGGGGAGATTGGGCTACACCTTC
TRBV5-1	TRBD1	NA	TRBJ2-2	CASSLRQGDTGELFF	TGCGCCAGCAGCTTGCGGCAGGGGGACACCGGGGAGCTGTTTTTT
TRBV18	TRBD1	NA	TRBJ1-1	CASSPPDREEAFF	TGTGCCAGCTCACCACCGGACAGGGAGGAAGCTTTCTTT
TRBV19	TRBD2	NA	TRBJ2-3	CASSPSGSFRATDTQYF	TGTGCCAGTAGTCCTAGCGGGAGTTTTAGGGCCACAGATACGCAGTATTTT
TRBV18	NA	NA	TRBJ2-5	CASSLVVAGEETQYF	TGTGCCAGCTCATTGGTCGTGGCCGGGGAAGAGACCCAGTACTTC
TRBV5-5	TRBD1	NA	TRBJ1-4	CASTLGTGGRATNEKLFF	TGTGCCAGCACCCTCGGGACAGGGGGAAGAGCAACTAATGAAAAACTGTTTTTT
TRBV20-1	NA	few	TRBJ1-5	CSASKGGNQPQHF	TGCAGTGCCAGTAAGGGGGGGAATCAGCCCCAGCATTTT
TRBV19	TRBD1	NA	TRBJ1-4	CASSSRWGTGGAFRGEKLFF	TGTGCCAGTAGTTCCCGGTGGGGGACAGGGGGCGCGTTTCGGGGTGAAAAACTGTTTTTT
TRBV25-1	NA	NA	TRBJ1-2	CASSESFGGPYGYTF	TGTGCCAGCAGTGAAAGTTTTGGGGGACCCTATGGCTACACCTTC
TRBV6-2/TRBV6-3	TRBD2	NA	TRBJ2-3	CASSQSEGLEKYF	TGTGCCAGCAGTCAGTCCGAGGGACTAGAGAAATATTTT
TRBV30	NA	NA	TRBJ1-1	CAWNQWNTEAFF	TGTGCCTGGAACCAGTGGAACACTGAAGCTTTCTTT
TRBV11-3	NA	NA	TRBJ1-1	CASSLSIGQTQAFF	TGTGCCAGCAGCTTAAGTATTGGACAGACCCAAGCTTTCTTT
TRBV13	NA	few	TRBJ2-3	CASSIGAGGSDTQYF	TGTGCCAGCAGCATAGGAGCGGGTGGGTCAGATACGCAGTATTTT
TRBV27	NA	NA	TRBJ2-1	CASSLMLAYNEQFF	TGTGCCAGCAGTTTGATGCTCGCTTACAATGAGCAGTTCTTC
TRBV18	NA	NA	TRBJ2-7	CASSPLGGELNYEQYF	TGTGCCAGCTCACCACTCGGAGGCGAACTTAACTACGAGCAGTACTTC
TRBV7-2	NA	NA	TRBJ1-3	CASSLGGTGNTIYF	TGTGCCAGCAGCTTAGGAGGAACTGGAAACACCATATATTTT
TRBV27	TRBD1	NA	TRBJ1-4	CASTNLPGQGYEKLFF	TGTGCCAGCACCAATCTACCGGGACAGGGGTATGAAAAACTGTTTTTT
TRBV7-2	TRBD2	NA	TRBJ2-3	CASSPMSGGAVDTQYF	TGTGCCAGCAGTCCTATGAGCGGGGGGGCCGTAGATACGCAGTATTTT
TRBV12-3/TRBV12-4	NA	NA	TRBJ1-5	CASSLDAFLAQHF	TGTGCCAGCAGTTTAGATGCGTTTCTGGCCCAGCATTTT
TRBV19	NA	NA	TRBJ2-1	CASSIRGEQFF	TGTGCCAGTAGTATACGAGGTGAGCAGTTCTTC
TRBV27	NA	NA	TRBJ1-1	CASSSTDMLAFF	TGTGCCAGCAGTTCGACAGATATGTTGGCTTTCTTT
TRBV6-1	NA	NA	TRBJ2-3	CASSEQGSDTQYF	TGTGCCAGCAGTGAACAGGGATCGGATACGCAGTATTTT
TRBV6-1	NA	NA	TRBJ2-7	CASSESTYEQYF	TGTGCCAGCAGTGAGTCGACCTACGAGCAGTACTTC
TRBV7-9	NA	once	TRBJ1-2	CASSLGSQDRYGYTF	TGTGCCAGCAGCTTAGGGTCACAGGACCGCTATGGCTACACCTTC
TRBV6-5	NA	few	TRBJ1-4	CASRRGGDGEKLFF	TGTGCCAGCAGAAGGGGGGGAGATGGTGAAAAACTGTTTTTT
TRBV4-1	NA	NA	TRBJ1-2	CASSQGPNYGYTF	TGCGCCAGCAGCCAAGGACCTAACTATGGCTACACCTTC
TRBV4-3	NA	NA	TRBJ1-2	CASSHQTYGYTF	TGCGCCAGCAGCCACCAAACTTATGGCTACACCTTC
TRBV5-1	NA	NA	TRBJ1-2	CASADLQGLYGYTF	TGCGCCAGCGCGGACCTACAGGGTCTCTATGGCTACACCTTC
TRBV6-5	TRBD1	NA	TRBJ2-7	CASSSPGTALYEQYF	TGTGCCAGCAGTTCCCCCGGGACAGCCCTCTACGAGCAGTACTTC
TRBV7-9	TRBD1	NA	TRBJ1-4	CASSTRQGVTNEKLFF	TGTGCCAGCAGCACCCGACAGGGCGTGACTAATGAAAAACTGTTTTTT
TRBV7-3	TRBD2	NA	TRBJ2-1	CASSLGIAGLNEQFF	TGTGCCAGCAGCTTAGGAATAGCGGGCCTCAATGAGCAGTTCTTC
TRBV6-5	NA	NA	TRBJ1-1	CASSYGEYNTEAFF	TGTGCCAGCAGTTACGGGGAGTACAACACTGAAGCTTTCTTT
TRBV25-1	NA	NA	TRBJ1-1	CASIRTGALNTEAFF	TGTGCCAGCATTAGGACGGGGGCGTTGAACACTGAAGCTTTCTTT
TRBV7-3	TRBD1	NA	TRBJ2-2	CASTSPGRGRCTGELFF	TGTGCCAGCACCTCCCCGGGAAGGGGGCGATGTACCGGGGAGCTGTTTTTT
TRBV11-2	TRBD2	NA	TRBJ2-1	CASRTLAGGLNEQFF	TGTGCCAGCAGAACTCTAGCGGGGGGGCTTAATGAGCAGTTCTTC
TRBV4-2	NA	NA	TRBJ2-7	CASSQEVGSAGEQYF	TGTGCCAGCAGCCAAGAGGTCGGTAGCGCTGGCGAGCAATACTTC
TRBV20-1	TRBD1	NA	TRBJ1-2	CSATGGQGYTF	TGCAGTGCCACAGGGGGCCAGGGCTACACCTTC
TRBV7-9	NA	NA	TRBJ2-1	CASSLGGGNEQFF	TGTGCCAGCAGCTTAGGTGGTGGGAATGAGCAGTTCTTC
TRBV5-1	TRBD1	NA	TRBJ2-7	CASSRTGAYEQYF	TGCGCCAGCAGCCGGACAGGGGCCTACGAGCAGTACTTC
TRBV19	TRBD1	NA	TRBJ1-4	CASTPGTGWPTHEKLFF	TGTGCCAGTACTCCGGGGACAGGGTGGCCAACTCATGAAAAACTGTTTTTT
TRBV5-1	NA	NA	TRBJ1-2	CASSGGDDYGYTF	TGCGCCAGCTCCGGGGGGGACGACTATGGCTACACCTTC
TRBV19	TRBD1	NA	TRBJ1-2	CASMYRGRSGYTF	TGTGCCAGTATGTACAGGGGGCGAAGTGGCTACACCTTC